This T cell receptor (beta chain) was sequenced during a study of cytomegalovirus exposure and HLA in healthy donors. Study outcomes and limitations: Among the CMV-associated chains, a few were confirmed in vitro as specific for CMV antigens.

Concerning this clone: Its target is not known.

13 Jbeta primers and 60 Vbeta primers were used for the PCR. Here immunoSEQ multiplex PCR was the method, and the copy in TCRdb shows in-frame clones only, minus some. The sample has 110,000 to 150,000 clones; over 65% are singletons. There are 11 residues in the CDR3. The germline V and J ends were trimmed by 3 bases and 6 bases, with 5 bases remaining between them. The germline CDR1 and CDR2 sequences are GTSNPN and SVGIG (reference sequence). The chain is built from TRBV30 and TRBJ2-2; D is unclear. The specimen was PBMCs. This TCR was sampled from a female donor in good health and CMV-seronegative. The CDR3: CAWRSAGELFF. As DNA, the CDR3 is TGTGCCTGGAGGTCAGCCGGGGAGCTGTTTTTT.